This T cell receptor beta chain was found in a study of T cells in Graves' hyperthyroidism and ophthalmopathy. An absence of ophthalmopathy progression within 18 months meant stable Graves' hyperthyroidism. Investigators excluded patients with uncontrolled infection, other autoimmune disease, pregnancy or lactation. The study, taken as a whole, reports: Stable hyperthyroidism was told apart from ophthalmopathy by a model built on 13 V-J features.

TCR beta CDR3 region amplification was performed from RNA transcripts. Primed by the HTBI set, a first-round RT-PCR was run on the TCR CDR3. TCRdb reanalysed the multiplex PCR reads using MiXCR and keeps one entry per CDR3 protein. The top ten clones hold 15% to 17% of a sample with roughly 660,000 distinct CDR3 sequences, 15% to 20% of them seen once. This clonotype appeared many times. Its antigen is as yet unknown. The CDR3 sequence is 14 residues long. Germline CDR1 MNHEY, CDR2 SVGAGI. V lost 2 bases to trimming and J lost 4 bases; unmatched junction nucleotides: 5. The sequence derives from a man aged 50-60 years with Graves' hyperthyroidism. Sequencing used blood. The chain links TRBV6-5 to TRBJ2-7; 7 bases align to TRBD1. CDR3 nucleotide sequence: TGTGCCAGCAGTTACGGGACAGAGAAGTACGAGCAGTACTTC. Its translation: CASSYGTEKYEQYF.